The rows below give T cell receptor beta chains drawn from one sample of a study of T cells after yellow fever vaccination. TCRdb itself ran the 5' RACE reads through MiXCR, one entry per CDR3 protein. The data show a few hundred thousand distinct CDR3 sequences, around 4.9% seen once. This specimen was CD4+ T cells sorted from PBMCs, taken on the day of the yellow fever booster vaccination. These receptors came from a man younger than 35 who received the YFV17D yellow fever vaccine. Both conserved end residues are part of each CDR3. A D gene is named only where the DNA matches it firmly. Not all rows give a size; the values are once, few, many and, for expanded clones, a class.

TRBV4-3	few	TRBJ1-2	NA	TGCGCCAGCAGCCAAGATCCTGGGGCTCGTGGCTACACCTTC	CASSQDPGARGYTF
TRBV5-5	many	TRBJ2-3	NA	TGTGCCAGCAGCTCGGACGGTAGCACAGATACGCAGTATTTT	CASSSDGSTDTQYF
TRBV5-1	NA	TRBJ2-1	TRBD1	TGCGCCAGCAGCTGGGGGACAGTGGGCAATGAGCAGTTCTTC	CASSWGTVGNEQFF
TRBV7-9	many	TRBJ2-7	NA	TGTGCCAGCAGCTTAGGCCCCGCCGAGCAGTACTTC	CASSLGPAEQYF
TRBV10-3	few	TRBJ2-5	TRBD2	TGTGCCATCAGCGAACCCGTTGCGGCGGGGGGCGGAGAGACCCAGTACTTC	CAISEPVAAGGGETQYF
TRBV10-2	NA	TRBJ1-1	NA	TGCGCCAGCACTGCTACGGCGAGGAACACTGAAGCTTTCTTT	CASTATARNTEAFF
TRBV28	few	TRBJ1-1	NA	TGTGCCAGCAGTTTATTCGTATCGGGAAGCAACGAGGCTTTCTTT	CASSLFVSGSNEAFF
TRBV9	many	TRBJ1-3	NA	TGTGCCAGCAGCTCGGACTTGGCTGGAAACACCATATATTTT	CASSSDLAGNTIYF
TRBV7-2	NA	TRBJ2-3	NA	TGTGCCAGCAGCTCGTTCAGGGGGAGGGGCACAGATACGCAGTATTTT	CASSSFRGRGTDTQYF
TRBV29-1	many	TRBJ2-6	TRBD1	TGCAGCGTCGCAACCGGGACAGGGGCTGGGGCCAACGTCCTGACTTTC	CSVATGTGAGANVLTF
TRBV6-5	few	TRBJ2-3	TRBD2	TGTGCCAGCAGTTTTCGGACTAGCGGGGGGTCAGAGGCATTCACAGATACGCAGTATTTT	CASSFRTSGGSEAFTDTQYF
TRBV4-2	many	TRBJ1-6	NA	TGTGCCAGCAGCCAAGGCGGGGACCTTAATTCACCCCTCCACTTT	CASSQGGDLNSPLHF
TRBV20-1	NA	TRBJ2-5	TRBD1	TGCAGTGCTAGAGACCACTCCGGGACAGGAGAGACCCAGTACTTC	CSARDHSGTGETQYF
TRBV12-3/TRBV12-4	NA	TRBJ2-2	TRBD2	TGTGCCAGCAGTTTGCAGCGGGGGACCTTCACCGGGGAGCTGTTTTTT	CASSLQRGTFTGELFF
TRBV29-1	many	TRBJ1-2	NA	TGCAGCGTTGGGCGGGGCAGGGGTAGCAGCTATGGCTACACCTTC	CSVGRGRGSSYGYTF
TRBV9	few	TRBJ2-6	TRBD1	TGTGCCAGCAGCCCCACATCGACCGGGACAGGGATCCCCTCTGGGGCCAACGTCCTGACTTTC	CASSPTSTGTGIPSGANVLTF
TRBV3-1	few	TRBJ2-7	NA	TGTGCCAGCAGCCAAGTAGGGCAGGCTTACGAGCAGTACTTC	CASSQVGQAYEQYF
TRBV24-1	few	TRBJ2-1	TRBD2	TGTGCCACCAGTGCCTACCCCCCCTCGGCGGGGGGATCATCCAATGAGCAGTTCTTC	CATSAYPPSAGGSSNEQFF
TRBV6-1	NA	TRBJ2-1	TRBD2	TGTGCCAGCATCCGGGCTAGCGGGGGCAATGAGCAGTTCTTC	CASIRASGGNEQFF
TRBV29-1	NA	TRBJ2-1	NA	TGCAGCGTTGAAGATTCAGTCACAGTAGGGAATGAGCAGTTCTTC	CSVEDSVTVGNEQFF
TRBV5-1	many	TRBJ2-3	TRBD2	TGCGCCAGCAGCTTGGCTAGCGGGGGTGCAGATACGCAGTATTTT	CASSLASGGADTQYF
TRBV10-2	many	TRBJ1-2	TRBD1	TGCGCCAGCAGTGGGGACAGGGCTACGGGCTACACCTTC	CASSGDRATGYTF
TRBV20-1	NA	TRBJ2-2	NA	TGCAGTGCTAGAGATCACACCGGGGAGCTGTTTTTT	CSARDHTGELFF
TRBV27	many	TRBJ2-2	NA	TGTGCCAGCAGTACCTACTACGGGGAGCTGTTTTTT	CASSTYYGELFF
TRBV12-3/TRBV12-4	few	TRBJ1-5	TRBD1	TGTGCCAGCAGGATTGGCGGGGACAGTCACAATCAGCCCCAGCATTTT	CASRIGGDSHNQPQHF
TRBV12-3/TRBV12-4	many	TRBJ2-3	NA	TGTGCCAGCAGTTCCAGGACTATGTCTACGCAGTATTTT	CASSSRTMSTQYF
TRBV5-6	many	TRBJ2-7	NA	TGTGCCAGCAGCCCCCGCCCGGAGGACATCTACGAGCAGTACTTC	CASSPRPEDIYEQYF
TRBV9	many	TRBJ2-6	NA	TGTGCCAGCAGCGCCCATTTGGACCGCTCTGGGGCCAACGTCCTGACTTTC	CASSAHLDRSGANVLTF
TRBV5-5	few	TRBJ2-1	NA	TGTGCCAGCAGCTTTAGTCAGGGCAACTACAATGAGCAGTTCTTC	CASSFSQGNYNEQFF
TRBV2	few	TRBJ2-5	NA	TGTGCCAGCAGTGAACGTCGGCAGACGGAGACCCAGTACTTC	CASSERRQTETQYF
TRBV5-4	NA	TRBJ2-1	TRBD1	TGTGCCAGCAGCTTCACCGGGACAGTTCCCTTCGGGCAGTTCTTC	CASSFTGTVPFGQFF
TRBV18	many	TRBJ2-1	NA	TGTGCCAGCTCACAATCGACTTCCGGGAATGAGCAGTTCTTC	CASSQSTSGNEQFF
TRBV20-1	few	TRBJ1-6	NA	TGCAGTGCTAGTAGGGTGGGGTATAATTCACCCCTCCACTTT	CSASRVGYNSPLHF
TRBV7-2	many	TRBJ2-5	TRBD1	TGTGCCAGCAGCCCTCTGGGACAGGGGTTGAAGGAGACCCAGTACTTC	CASSPLGQGLKETQYF
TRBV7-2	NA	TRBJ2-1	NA	TGTGCCAGCAGCTTATCCGCAGGGACCTACAATGAGCAGTTCTTC	CASSLSAGTYNEQFF
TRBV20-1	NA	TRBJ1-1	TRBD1	TGCAGTGCTAAGTCCGGGACAGGGAGGACTGAAGCTTTCTTT	CSAKSGTGRTEAFF
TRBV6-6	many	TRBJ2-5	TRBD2	TGTGCCAGCAGTTACCCTAGCGGGGAGACCCAGTACTTC	CASSYPSGETQYF
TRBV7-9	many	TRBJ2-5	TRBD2	TGTGCCAGCAGCTTATTCGGGGGGCAAGAGACCCAGTACTTC	CASSLFGGQETQYF
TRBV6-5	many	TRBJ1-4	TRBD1	TGTGCCAGCAGGGACACGGGACAGGGGGCCGGAAAACTGTTTTTT	CASRDTGQGAGKLFF
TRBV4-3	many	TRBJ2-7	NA	TGCGCCAGCAGCCAAATCGCTTCAGGGTTCTCCTACGAGCAGTACTTC	CASSQIASGFSYEQYF
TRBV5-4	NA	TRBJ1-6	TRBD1	TGTGCCAGCAGCTTGGATCACAGGGGTAATTCACCCCTCCACTTT	CASSLDHRGNSPLHF